This T cell receptor beta chain was captured in a study of molecular identifiers for immune sequencing clone quantification. TCRdb re-derived calls from the PCR reads in MiXCR, one entry per CDR3 protein. This sample yields roughly 630,000 distinct CDR3 sequences, of which approximately 24% are seen a single time; about 0.8% belongs to the top ten. A word on this clonotype: This clone may be a read error of a much larger clone one base away.

The CDR3 is made up of 14 amino acids. Germline V gene sequence: CDR1 MGHDK, CDR2 SYGVNS. The source is a human donor in good health. Some libraries in this study had Jurkat cell RNA spiked in. The chain employs TRBV25-1 and TRBJ2-3; possible D gene TRBD1, 5 bases. The material sequenced was naive CD8+ T cells from blood, with Jurkat cell RNA spiked in. Stated subset: FACS-sorted CD8+CD4-CCR7+CD45RA+ naive T cells. The CDR3 loop is CVSRRGSVFDTQYF. The CDR3 region has the DNA TGTGTCAGCCGAAGGGGATCGGTATTTGATACGCAGTATTTT.